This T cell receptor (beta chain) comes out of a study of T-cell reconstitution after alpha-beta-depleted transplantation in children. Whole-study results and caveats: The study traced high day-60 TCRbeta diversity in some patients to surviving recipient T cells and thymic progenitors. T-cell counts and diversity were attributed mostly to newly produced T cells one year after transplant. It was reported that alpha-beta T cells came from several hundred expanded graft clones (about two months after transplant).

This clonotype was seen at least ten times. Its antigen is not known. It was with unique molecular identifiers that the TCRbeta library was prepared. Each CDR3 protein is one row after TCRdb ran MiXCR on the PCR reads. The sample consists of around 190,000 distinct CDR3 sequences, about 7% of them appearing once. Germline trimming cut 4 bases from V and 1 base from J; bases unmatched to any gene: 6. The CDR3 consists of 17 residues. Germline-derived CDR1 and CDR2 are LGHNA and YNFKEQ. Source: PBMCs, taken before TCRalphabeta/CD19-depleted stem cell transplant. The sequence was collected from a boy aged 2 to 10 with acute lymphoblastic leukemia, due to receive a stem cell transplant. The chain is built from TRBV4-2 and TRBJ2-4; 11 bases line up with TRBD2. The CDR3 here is CASSPLSGGAAKNIQYF. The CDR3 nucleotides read TGTGCCAGCAGCCCGCTTAGCGGGGGGGCGGCCAAAAACATTCAGTACTTC.